Below are 2 T cell receptor beta chains sequenced from a single sample in a study of blood T cell repertoires in COVID-19 (dated by TCRdb to 2020 to 2021). Receptor libraries were prepared by the immunoSEQ multiplex PCR assay. The table was pulled from immuneACCESS by TCRdb, which kept in-frame rearrangements only. Such tables lose some clones; where checked, under half of the loss comes from unresolved V genes, and the rest has no known cause. Present in this sample are under 70,000 clones, around 87% of which were seen just once. The ten biggest clones cover 6% to 6.5% of the sample. The sequenced sample consisted of peripheral blood. These receptor sequences come from a woman aged 55-70 years with COVID-19, enrolled during active disease.

The chain carries TRBV15 and TRBJ2-7; D is possibly TRBD1 (5 bases). The CDR3 consists of 14 residues. Trimming shortened V by 1 base and J by 2 bases, and 9 bases separated the two germline ends. Germline V CDR1 and CDR2: LNHNV, YYDKDF (reference sequence). CDR3 sequence: CATSRGGVPYEQYF. The CDR3 region has the DNA TGTGCCACCAGCAGAGGGGGCGTCCCCTACGAGCAGTACTTC.

The rearrangement joins TRBV18 to TRBJ2-3, with TRBD2 matching over 15 bases. CDR1 KGHSH and CDR2 LQKENI come from the germline V gene. The CDR3 spans 18 residues. V shed 3 bases, J shed 0 bases, and the junction held 4 bases outside the gene matches. CDR3 DNA: TGTGCCAGCTCACCGCGGACTAGCGGGAGGGAAAGCACAGATACGCAGTATTTT. Translation: CASSPRTSGRESTDTQYF.